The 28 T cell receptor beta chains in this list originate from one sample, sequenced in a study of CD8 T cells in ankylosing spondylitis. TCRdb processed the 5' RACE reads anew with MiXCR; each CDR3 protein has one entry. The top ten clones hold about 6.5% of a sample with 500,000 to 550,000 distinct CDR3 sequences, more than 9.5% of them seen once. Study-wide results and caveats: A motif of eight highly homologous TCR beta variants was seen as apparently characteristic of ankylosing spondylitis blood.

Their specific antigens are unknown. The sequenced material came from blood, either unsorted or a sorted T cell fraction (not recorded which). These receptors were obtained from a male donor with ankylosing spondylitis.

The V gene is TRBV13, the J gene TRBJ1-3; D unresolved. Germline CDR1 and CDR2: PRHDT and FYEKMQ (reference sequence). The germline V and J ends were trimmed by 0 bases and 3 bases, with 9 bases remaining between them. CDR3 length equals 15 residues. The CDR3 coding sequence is TGTGCCAGCAGCTTAGGCCGGGATGGTGGAAACACCATATATTTT. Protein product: CASSLGRDGGNTIYF.

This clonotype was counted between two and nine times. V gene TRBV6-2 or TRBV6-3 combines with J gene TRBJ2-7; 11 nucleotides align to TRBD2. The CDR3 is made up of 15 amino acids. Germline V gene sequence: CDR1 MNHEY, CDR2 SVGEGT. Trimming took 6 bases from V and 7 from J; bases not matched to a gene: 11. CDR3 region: CASSPGTSGSREQYV. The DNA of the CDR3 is TGTGCCAGCAGCCCCGGGACTAGCGGATCGCGGGAGCAGTACGTC.

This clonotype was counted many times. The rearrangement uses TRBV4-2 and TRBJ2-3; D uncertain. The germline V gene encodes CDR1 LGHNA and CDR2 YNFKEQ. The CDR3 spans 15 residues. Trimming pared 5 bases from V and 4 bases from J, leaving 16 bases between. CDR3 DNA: TGTGCCAGCAGCAGTCGACTCCAGGCGCCAGATACGCAGTATTTT. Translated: CASSSRLQAPDTQYF.

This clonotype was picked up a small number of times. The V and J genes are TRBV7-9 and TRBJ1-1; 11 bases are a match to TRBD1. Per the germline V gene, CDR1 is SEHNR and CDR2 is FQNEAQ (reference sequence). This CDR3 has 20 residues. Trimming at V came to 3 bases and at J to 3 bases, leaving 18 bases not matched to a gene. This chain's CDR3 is CASSLYRGGQGARVDTEAFF. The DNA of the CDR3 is TGTGCCAGCAGCTTGTATCGGGGAGGACAGGGGGCGCGAGTGGACACTGAAGCTTTCTTT.

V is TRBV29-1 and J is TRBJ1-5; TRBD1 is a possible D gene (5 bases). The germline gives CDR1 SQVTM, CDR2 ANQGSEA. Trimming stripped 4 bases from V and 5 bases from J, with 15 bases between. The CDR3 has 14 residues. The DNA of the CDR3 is TGCAGCGTTGTATTTGTCGGGGCGGATCAGCCCCAGCATTTT. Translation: CSVVFVGADQPQHF.

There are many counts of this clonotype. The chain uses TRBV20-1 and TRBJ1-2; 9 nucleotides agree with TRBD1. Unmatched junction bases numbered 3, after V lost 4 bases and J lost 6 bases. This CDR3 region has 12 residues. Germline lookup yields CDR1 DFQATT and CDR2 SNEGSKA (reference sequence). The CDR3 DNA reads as TGCAGTGCTAATACAGGGGGCGATGGCTACACCTTC. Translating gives CSANTGGDGYTF.

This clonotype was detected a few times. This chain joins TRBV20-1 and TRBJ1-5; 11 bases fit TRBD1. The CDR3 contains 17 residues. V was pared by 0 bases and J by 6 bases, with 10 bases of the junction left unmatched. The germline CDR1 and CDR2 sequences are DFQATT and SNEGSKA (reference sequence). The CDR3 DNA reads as TGCAGTGCTAGAGATCTCACATCCGGGACAGGGGGTCAGCCCCAGCATTTT. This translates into CSARDLTSGTGGQPQHF.

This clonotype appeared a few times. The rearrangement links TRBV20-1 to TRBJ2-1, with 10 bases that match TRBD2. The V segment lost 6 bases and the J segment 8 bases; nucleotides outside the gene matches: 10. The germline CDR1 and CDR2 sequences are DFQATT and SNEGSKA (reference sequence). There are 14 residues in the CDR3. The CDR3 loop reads CSATSSGSRDEQFF. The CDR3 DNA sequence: TGCAGTGCAACCTCTAGCGGGAGCAGGGATGAGCAGTTCTTC.

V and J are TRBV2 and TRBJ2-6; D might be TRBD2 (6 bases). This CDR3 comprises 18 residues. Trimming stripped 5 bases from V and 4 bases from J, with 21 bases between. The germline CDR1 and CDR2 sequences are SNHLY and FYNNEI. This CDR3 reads CASSFVASELAGANVLTF. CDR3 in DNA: TGTGCCAGCAGTTTCGTTGCTAGCGAATTGGCCGGGGCCAACGTCCTGACTTTC.

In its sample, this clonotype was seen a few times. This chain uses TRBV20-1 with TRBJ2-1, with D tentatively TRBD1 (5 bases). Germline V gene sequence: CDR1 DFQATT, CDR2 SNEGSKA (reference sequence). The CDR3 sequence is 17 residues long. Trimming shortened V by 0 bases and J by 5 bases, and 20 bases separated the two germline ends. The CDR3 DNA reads TGCAGTGCTAGAGATTACTTTCAGGGTGATTCGCACAATGAGCAGTTCTTC. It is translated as CSARDYFQGDSHNEQFF.

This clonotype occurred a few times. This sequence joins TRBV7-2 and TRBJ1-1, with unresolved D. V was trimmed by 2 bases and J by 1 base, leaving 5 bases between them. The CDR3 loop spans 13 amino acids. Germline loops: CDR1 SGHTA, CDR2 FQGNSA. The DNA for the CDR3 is TGTGCCAGCAGCTTACGTCAGAACACTGAAGCTTTCTTT. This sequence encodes CASSLRQNTEAFF.

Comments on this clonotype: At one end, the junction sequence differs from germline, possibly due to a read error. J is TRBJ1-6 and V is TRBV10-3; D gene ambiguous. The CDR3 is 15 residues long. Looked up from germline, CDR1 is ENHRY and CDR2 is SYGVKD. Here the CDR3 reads CAISDEEPGNSHLHF. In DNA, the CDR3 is TGTGCCATCAGTGACGAAGAGCCTGGGAATTCACACCTCCACTTT.

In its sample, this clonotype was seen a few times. The CDR3 region has the DNA TGTGCCAGCAGTTACCCCGACAGGGGCACTGAAGCTTTCTTT. Residues: CASSYPDRGTEAFF. This chain connects TRBV6-5 to TRBJ1-1, with 8 bases matching TRBD1. V was pared by 2 bases and J by 4 bases, with 3 bases of the junction left unmatched. CDR3 length: 14 residues. From germline, CDR1 is MNHEY and CDR2 SVGAGI.

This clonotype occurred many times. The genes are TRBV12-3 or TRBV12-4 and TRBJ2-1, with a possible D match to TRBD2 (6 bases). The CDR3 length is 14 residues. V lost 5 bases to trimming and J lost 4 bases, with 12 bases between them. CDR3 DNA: TGTGCCAGCAGTGCGGGACCTCCTTACAATGAGCAGTTCTTC. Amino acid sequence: CASSAGPPYNEQFF.

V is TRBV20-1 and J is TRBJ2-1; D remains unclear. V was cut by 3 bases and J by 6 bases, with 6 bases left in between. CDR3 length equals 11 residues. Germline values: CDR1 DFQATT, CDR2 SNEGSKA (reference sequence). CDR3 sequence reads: CSASGSNEQFF. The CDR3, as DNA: TGCAGTGCTAGCGGCAGCAATGAGCAGTTCTTC.

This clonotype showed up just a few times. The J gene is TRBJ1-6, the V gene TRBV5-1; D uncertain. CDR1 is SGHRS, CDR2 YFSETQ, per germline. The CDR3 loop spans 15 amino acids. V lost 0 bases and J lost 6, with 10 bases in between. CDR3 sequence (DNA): TGCGCCAGCAGCTTGGACCCTCAAAGTAATTCACCCCTCCACTTT. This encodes CASSLDPQSNSPLHF.

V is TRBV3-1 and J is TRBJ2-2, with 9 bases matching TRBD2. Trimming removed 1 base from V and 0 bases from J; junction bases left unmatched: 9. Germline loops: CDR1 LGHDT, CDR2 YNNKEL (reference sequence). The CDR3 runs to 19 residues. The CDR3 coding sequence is TGTGCCAGCAGCCAAGCCCCGGGACTAGCAGAGGCGAACACCGGGGAGCTGTTTTTT. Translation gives CASSQAPGLAEANTGELFF.

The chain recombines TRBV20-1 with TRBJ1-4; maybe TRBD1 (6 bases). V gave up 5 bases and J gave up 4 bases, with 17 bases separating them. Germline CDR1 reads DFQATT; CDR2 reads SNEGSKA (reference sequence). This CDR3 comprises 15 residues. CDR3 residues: CSAEGGGQINEKLFF. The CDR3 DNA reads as TGCAGTGCTGAGGGGGGCGGGCAGATTAATGAAAAACTGTTTTTT.

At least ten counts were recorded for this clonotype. CDR3 residues: CSVNRGTGLYEQYF. In nucleotides, the CDR3 is TGCAGCGTGAATCGCGGGACAGGGCTCTACGAGCAGTACTTC. The V gene is TRBV29-1, the J gene TRBJ2-7; 9 bases are shared with TRBD1. With 6 bases clipped from V and 3 bases from J, the junction kept 9 bases outside the gene matches. This CDR3 region has 14 residues. Germline CDR1 is SQVTM and CDR2 is ANQGSEA.

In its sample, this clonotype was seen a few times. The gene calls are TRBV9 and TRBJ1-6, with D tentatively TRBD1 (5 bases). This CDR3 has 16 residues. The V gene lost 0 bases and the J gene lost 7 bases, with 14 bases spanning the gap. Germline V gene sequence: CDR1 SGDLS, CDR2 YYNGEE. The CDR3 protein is CASSVGNRGPNSPLHF. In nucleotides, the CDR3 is TGTGCCAGCAGCGTAGGGAATAGGGGTCCAAATTCACCCCTCCACTTT.

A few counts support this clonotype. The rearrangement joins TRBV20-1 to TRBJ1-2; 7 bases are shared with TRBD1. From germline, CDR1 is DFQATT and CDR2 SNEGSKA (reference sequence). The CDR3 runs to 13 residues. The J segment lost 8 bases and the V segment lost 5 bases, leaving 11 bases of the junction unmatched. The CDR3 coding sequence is TGCAGTGCTGAGGGGAGACAGGGTCTCGGCTACACCTTC. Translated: CSAEGRQGLGYTF.

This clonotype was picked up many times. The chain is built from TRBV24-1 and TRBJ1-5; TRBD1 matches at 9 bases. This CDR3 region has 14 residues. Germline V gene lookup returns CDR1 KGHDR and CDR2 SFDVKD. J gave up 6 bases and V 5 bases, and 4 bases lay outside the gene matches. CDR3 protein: CATSGTGDFQPQHF. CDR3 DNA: TGTGCCACCAGTGGGACAGGGGATTTTCAGCCCCAGCATTTT.

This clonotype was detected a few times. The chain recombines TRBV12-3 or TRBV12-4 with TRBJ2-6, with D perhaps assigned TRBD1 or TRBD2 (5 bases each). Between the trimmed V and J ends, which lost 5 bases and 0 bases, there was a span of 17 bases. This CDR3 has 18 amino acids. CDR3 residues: CASSPSPPGTSGANVLTF. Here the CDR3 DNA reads TGTGCCAGCAGTCCTAGCCCCCCCGGGACCTCTGGGGCCAACGTCCTGACTTTC.

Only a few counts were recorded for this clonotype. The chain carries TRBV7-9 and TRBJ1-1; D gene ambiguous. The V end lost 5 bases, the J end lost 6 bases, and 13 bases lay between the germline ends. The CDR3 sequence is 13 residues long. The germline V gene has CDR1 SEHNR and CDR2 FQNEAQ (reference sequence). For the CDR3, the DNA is TGTGCCAGCAGCCCTAACAGTGCCCCTGAAGCTTTCTTT. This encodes CASSPNSAPEAFF.

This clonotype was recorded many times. The DNA for the CDR3 is TGTGCCAGCAGTTATTCAGTCGTTTCTGGGGCCAACGTCCTGACTTTC. It specifies CASSYSVVSGANVLTF. The chain combines TRBV6-5 with TRBJ2-6; D gene ambiguous. V was pared by 3 bases and J by 1 base, with 10 bases between. Per the germline V gene, CDR1 is MNHEY and CDR2 is SVGAGI. This CDR3 is built from 16 residues.

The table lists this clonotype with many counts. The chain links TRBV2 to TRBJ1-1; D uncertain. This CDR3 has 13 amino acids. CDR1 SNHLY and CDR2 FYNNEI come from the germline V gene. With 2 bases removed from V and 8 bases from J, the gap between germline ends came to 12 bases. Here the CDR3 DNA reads TGTGCCAGCAGTGAAACCCCTGCCGGGGAAGCTTTCTTT. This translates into CASSETPAGEAFF.

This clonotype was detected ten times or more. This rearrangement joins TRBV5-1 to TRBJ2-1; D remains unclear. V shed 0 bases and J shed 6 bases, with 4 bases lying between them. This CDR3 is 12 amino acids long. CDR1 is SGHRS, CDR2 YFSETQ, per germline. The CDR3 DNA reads TGCGCCAGCAGCTTGGACGGCAATGAGCAGTTCTTC. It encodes CASSLDGNEQFF.

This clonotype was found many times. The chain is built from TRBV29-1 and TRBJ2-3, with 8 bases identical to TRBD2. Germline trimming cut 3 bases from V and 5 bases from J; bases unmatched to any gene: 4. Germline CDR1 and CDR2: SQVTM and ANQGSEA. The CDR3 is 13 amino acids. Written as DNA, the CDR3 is TGCAGCGTTGAGTTGGCGGGAGGAGATACGCAGTATTTT. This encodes CSVELAGGDTQYF.